The present T cell receptor beta chain was sequenced within a study of shared clonotypes between healthy human individuals. Study information: For every donor, three CD4 naive, three CD4 memory, two CD8 naive and one CD8 memory plates were used. Broader study findings: Clonotypes shared by all four donors outscored non-shared clonotypes in generation probability.

Execution of the assay was at deep level. Under the authors' procedure: For the immunoSEQ data, sequences were junction-only without quality scores, so filtering differed. Generated by immunoSEQ multiplex PCR, the TCRdb table keeps only in-frame clones and is missing some. That table supplies the V and J calls and clone size; D and trimming were determined from the DNA. The top ten clones hold less than 40% of a sample with about 690,000 clones, 90% of them seen once. Concerning this clone: The antigen is not known.

CDR3 length: 12 amino acids. Germline V gene sequence: CDR1 MGHDK, CDR2 SYGVNS. Unmatched junction bases numbered 5, after V lost 4 bases and J lost 12 bases. The V gene is TRBV25-1, the J gene TRBJ2-1; 8 bases align to TRBD1. Sequencing was done on a sample of memory CD8+ T cells from PBMCs. Stated subset: CD45RO+ cells pooled with CCR7-negative TemRA cells. The sequence derives from a man younger than 30 in good health. Some clones in this sample may be carry-over from other donors' samples. As DNA, the CDR3 is TGTGCCAGCAGTGGGCGACAGGGGAGGCAGTTCTTC. Residues: CASSGRQGRQFF.